This T cell receptor beta chain was obtained from a study of OX40 agonist ivuxolimab in advanced cancers. Study as a whole: At doses from 0.01 to 10 mg/kg, patients were given intravenous ivuxolimab every 2 weeks.

The method was immunoSEQ multiplex PCR; TCRdb's version includes in-frame clones alone and lacks a portion of them. The repertoire holds fewer than 95,000 clones, with approximately 85% as singletons. V lost 3 bases, J lost 5 bases, and 10 bases stayed unmatched. Germline V gene data show CDR1 as SEHNR and CDR2 as FQNEAQ (reference sequence). CDR3 length: 16 residues. General study findings and limits: At 0.1 to 3.0 mg/kg, CD4+ and CD8+ blood T cells expanded clonally by week 6.

In the case of this clone: No antigen is known for it.

The rearrangement links TRBV7-9 to TRBJ2-7; 10 nucleotides align to TRBD1. The specimen was CD4+ or CD8+ T cells sorted from blood, collected in a trial of the OX40 agonist ivuxolimab. The sequence was collected from an adult with an advanced solid tumor such as melanoma, head and neck, liver or kidney cancer. CDR3 residues: CASSFGGGQGIHEQYF. CDR3 DNA: TGTGCCAGCAGCTTCGGGGGGGGACAGGGGATACACGAGCAGTACTTC. The whole variable domain, filled in from reference TRBV7-9 and TRBJ2-7, reads DTGVSQNPRHKITKRGQNVTFRCDPISEHNRLYWYRQTLGQGPEFLTYFQNEAQLEKSRLLSDRFSAERPKGSFSTLEIQRTEQGDSAMYLCASSFGGGQGIHEQYFGPGTRLTVT.